The 22 T cell receptor beta chains in this list originate from one sample, sequenced in a study of cytomegalovirus exposure and HLA in healthy donors. The repertoire was sequenced with immunoSEQ multiplex PCR; TCRdb's copy has only in-frame clones and lacks some. This sample has around 180,000 clones; approximately 84% occur once, and the top ten carry over 5.5%. The specimen was PBMCs. These receptors were taken from a man aged 18-30 years in good health and CMV-seropositive.

The chain uses TRBV15 and TRBJ1-4, with TRBD1 as a possible D gene (5 bases). V was pared by 3 bases and J by 5 bases, with 19 bases between. Germline V CDR1 and CDR2: LNHNV, YYDKDF (reference sequence). This CDR3 has 17 amino acids. The CDR3 DNA follows: TGTGCCACCAGCAGGGTCGGACAAGTCAACGGGAATGAAAAACTGTTTTTT. Translated: CATSRVGQVNGNEKLFF.

V is TRBV11-3 and J is TRBJ2-2, with D perhaps TRBD1 (6 bases). Germline V gene sequence: CDR1 SGHNT, CDR2 YENEEA. V was pared by 3 bases and J by 3 bases, with 17 bases between. The CDR3 is 17 amino acids. DNA of the CDR3: TGTGCCAGCAGCTTGGGGGCCCGGTTGGGAGACACCGGGGAGCTGTTTTTT. Its translation is CASSLGARLGDTGELFF.

The chain joins TRBV27 to TRBJ2-5; 8 nucleotides line up with TRBD2. CDR1 and CDR2 from the germline V gene are MNHEY and SMNVEV (reference sequence). The CDR3 has 17 residues. V gave up 5 bases and J gave up 5 bases; unmatched junction bases: 16. The CDR3 protein is CASSPGGGRGSWETQYF. The CDR3 nucleotides read TGTGCCAGCAGTCCCGGGGGGGGGCGGGGGTCTTGGGAGACCCAGTACTTC.

The V call is TRBV7-6, the J call TRBJ2-7; D is possibly TRBD1 (6 bases). Germline V CDR1 and CDR2: SGHVS, FNYEAQ. V lost 1 base, J lost 2 bases, and 6 bases lay in between. The CDR3 runs 13 residues. The CDR3 sequence is CASSLGTAYEQYF. CDR3 nucleotide sequence: TGTGCCAGCAGCTTAGGGACAGCCTACGAGCAGTACTTC.

V usage is TRBV25-1 and J usage is TRBJ1-1; possible D gene TRBD1, 5 bases. V was shortened by 4 bases and J by 3 bases, with 9 bases between the two germline ends. The germline V gene has CDR1 MGHDK and CDR2 SYGVNS. The CDR3 spans 13 residues. The chain's CDR3 is CASSAGGDTEAFF. As DNA, the CDR3 is TGTGCCAGCAGTGCGGGGGGTGACACTGAAGCTTTCTTT.

V usage is TRBV4-1 and J usage is TRBJ2-6; 7 nucleotides align to TRBD1. The CDR3 runs to 19 residues. J was trimmed by 2 bases and V by 3 bases; bases with no gene match: 13. CDR1 and CDR2 (germline): MGHRA, YSYEKL. CDR3 region: CASSHSGQPALTGANVLTF. The CDR3 nucleotides read TGCGCCAGCAGCCACTCGGGACAGCCCGCCTTAACTGGGGCCAACGTCCTGACTTTC.

The CDR3 is CASSGAGTNYGYTF. DNA of the CDR3: TGTGCCAGCAGTGGCGCAGGGACTAACTATGGCTACACCTTC. The rearrangement links TRBV6-1 to TRBJ1-2, with a possible D match to TRBD1 (5 bases). This CDR3 has 14 residues. Deletions cut 4 bases from V and 0 bases from J, with 9 bases between. Germline V gene data show CDR1 as MNHNS and CDR2 as SASEGT.

In its sample, this clone was seen once. The chain combines TRBV9 with TRBJ1-1; tentative D call: TRBD1 (5 bases). There are 15 residues in the CDR3. The germline V gene has CDR1 SGDLS and CDR2 YYNGEE. Trimming cost V 4 bases and J 0 bases, with 13 bases left between them. The CDR3 DNA is TGTGCCAGCAGCCCTCAGACAGCCCTGAACACTGAAGCTTTCTTT. Translation: CASSPQTALNTEAFF.

The chain has TRBV7-3 and TRBJ2-5, with a tentative D call TRBD2 (6 bases). The CDR3 loop spans 13 amino acids. Trimming took off 5 bases at V and 4 bases at J, with 11 bases between the two ends. Germline V gene sequence: CDR1 SGHTA, CDR2 FQGTGA. The CDR3 DNA follows: TGTGCCAGCAGCCCGATGGGGGGAGAGACCCAGTACTTC. It yields the protein CASSPMGGETQYF.

Regarding this clone: Other DNA sequences in this sample translate to the same CDR3. The V call is TRBV30, the J call TRBJ1-1, with a possible D match to TRBD1 (5 bases). Looked up from germline, CDR1 is GTSNPN and CDR2 is SVGIG (reference sequence). This CDR3 has 13 residues. Trimming took 0 bases from V and 4 from J, leaving 9 bases between them. The CDR3 DNA reads TGTGCCTGGAGTGTCACGGGGGGCACTGAAGCTTTCTTT. Amino acid sequence: CAWSVTGGTEAFF.

This chain uses TRBV7-9 with TRBJ2-2; D not certain. CDR3 size: 18 residues. From germline, CDR1 is SEHNR and CDR2 FQNEAQ (reference sequence). Deletions cut 1 base from V and 1 base from J, with 16 bases between. CDR3 residues: CASSLVPLRTKNTGELFF. The CDR3 DNA follows: TGTGCCAGCAGCTTAGTTCCTCTGAGAACTAAGAACACCGGGGAGCTGTTTTTT.

The chain combines TRBV11-2 with TRBJ2-3, with 7 bases that match TRBD2. The CDR3 is made up of 17 amino acids. V shed 4 bases and J 1 base; nucleotides not matched to a gene: 11. Germline lookup yields CDR1 SGHAT and CDR2 FQNNGV. The CDR3 is CASSYRASGKGTDTQYF. The CDR3 nucleotides read TGTGCCAGCAGCTATAGGGCTAGCGGAAAGGGCACAGATACGCAGTATTTT.

The gene calls are TRBV7-2 and TRBJ2-1, with D possibly TRBD1 on 6 matching bases. Germline loops: CDR1 SGHTA, CDR2 FQGNSA. The V end was cut by 4 bases, the J end by 7 bases, with 23 bases between. This CDR3 comprises 17 residues. The CDR3 here is CASSSIWMGTWTNEQFF. CDR3 nucleotides: TGTGCCAGCAGCTCAATTTGGATGGGGACATGGACTAATGAGCAGTTCTTC.

This chain connects TRBV5-1 to TRBJ2-1, with D perhaps matching TRBD2 (6 bases). Germline CDR1 SGHRS, CDR2 YFSETQ. The CDR3 has 17 amino acids. Trimming shortened V by 1 base and J by 0 bases, and 14 bases separated the two germline ends. CDR3 in amino acids: CASSLTSGLSSYNEQFF. The CDR3, as DNA: TGCGCCAGCAGCTTGACAAGCGGGCTTAGCTCCTACAATGAGCAGTTCTTC.

J is TRBJ1-1 and V is TRBV19; D gene unclear. CDR3 size: 11 residues. The ends were cut back, 8 bases at V and 6 bases at J, with 10 bases in the middle. Germline-derived CDR1 and CDR2 are LNHDA and SQIVND (reference sequence). CDR3 DNA: TGTGCCAGTCAAATAGGAGCTGAAGCTTTCTTT. It is translated as CASQIGAEAFF.

V and J are TRBV10-1 and TRBJ1-2; TRBD1 is a possible D gene (5 bases). Trimming cost V 7 bases and J 7 bases, with 28 bases left between them. The CDR3 has 17 residues. Germline lookup yields CDR1 WNHNN and CDR2 SYGVQD (reference sequence). In DNA form, the CDR3 reads TGCGCCAGCACCTGGGGGGTGGTCGACAGCGCGTGTCGTGGCTACACCTTC. Protein sequence: CASTWGVVDSACRGYTF.

This chain uses TRBV9 with TRBJ1-2, with no clear D. The CDR3 spans 11 residues. Germline V gene data show CDR1 as SGDLS and CDR2 as YYNGEE. The V gene lost 7 bases and the J gene lost 3 bases, with 7 bases spanning the gap. The CDR3 region is CASGRDYGYTF. The CDR3 DNA sequence: TGTGCCAGCGGGCGAGACTATGGCTACACCTTC.

This rearrangement joins TRBV7-8 to TRBJ2-2, with 8 positions matching TRBD1. Germline CDR1 SGHVS, CDR2 FQNEAQ. The V gene end was trimmed by 3 bases and the J gene end by 6 bases; junction bases not matched to a gene: 9. This CDR3 region has 16 residues. In DNA, the CDR3 is TGTGCCAGCAGCTTTAGACTGGACAGGGATGCCGGGGAGCTGTTTTTT. It encodes CASSFRLDRDAGELFF.

The rearrangement links TRBV11-3 to TRBJ2-5; a possible D gene is TRBD1 (7 bases). Trimming removed 0 bases at V and 0 bases at J, with 14 bases between. The CDR3 has 17 amino acids. The germline V gene encodes CDR1 SGHNT and CDR2 YENEEA. DNA of the CDR3: TGTGCCAGCAGCTTAGATCCGCCAGGGGGGTACCAAGAGACCCAGTACTTC. This gives the protein CASSLDPPGGYQETQYF.

The CDR3 coding sequence is TGCGCCAGCAGCCAACCCCGGGACAGGGTAAAAAACGGCTACACCTTC. As protein: CASSQPRDRVKNGYTF. The gene calls are TRBV4-1 and TRBJ1-2; 9 positions agree with TRBD1. The CDR3 consists of 16 residues. V lost 2 bases to trimming and J lost 8 bases; unmatched junction nucleotides: 12. Germline CDR1 reads MGHRA; CDR2 reads YSYEKL.

The chain employs TRBV28 and TRBJ1-5; D is uncertain. V was shortened by 3 bases and J by 5 bases, with 5 bases between the two germline ends. The germline V gene encodes CDR1 MDHEN and CDR2 SYDVKM. The length of the CDR3 is 12 residues. The CDR3 bases are TGTGCCAGCAGTTTCGAGGATCAGCCCCAGCATTTT. Translating gives CASSFEDQPQHF.

This clone was recorded a few times. The V and J genes are TRBV29-1 and TRBJ1-2; 8 nucleotides line up with TRBD1. With V trimmed by 4 bases and J by 2 bases, 0 bases remained unmatched. Per germline, CDR1 SQVTM and CDR2 ANQGSEA. This CDR3 region has 12 residues. This CDR3 is CSVGQGNYGYTF. The CDR3 bases are TGCAGCGTTGGACAGGGGAACTATGGCTACACCTTC.